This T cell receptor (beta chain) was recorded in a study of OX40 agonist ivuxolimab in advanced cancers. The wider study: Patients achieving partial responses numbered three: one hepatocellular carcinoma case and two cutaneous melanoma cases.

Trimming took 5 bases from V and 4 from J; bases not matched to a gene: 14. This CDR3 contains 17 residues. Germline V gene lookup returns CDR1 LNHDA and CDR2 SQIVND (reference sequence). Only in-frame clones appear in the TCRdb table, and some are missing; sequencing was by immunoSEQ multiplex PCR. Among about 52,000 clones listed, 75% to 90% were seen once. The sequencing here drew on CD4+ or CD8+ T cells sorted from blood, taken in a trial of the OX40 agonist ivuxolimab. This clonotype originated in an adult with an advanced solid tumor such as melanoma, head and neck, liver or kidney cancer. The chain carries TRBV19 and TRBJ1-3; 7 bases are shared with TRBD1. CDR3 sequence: CASSVRRDSNSGNTIYF. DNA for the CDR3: TGTGCCAGTAGTGTCCGCCGGGACAGTAATTCCGGAAACACCATATATTTT.